The next 2 T cell receptor beta chains were all read from a single sample in a study of blood T cell repertoires in COVID-19 (dated by TCRdb to between 2020 and 2021). Libraries were made using the immunoSEQ multiplex PCR assay. In TCRdb, the immuneACCESS table is reduced to in-frame sequences with V and J assigned. These tables do not hold every clone; where another copy was compared, an unresolved V gene accounts for under half, and the others remain unexplained. This sample is represented by under 300,000 clones; 87% of them were singletons. The ten largest make up about 6.3% of the sample. Sequenced: PBMCs or T cells enriched from blood (not recorded which). These receptor sequences come from a woman under 40 with acute COVID-19.

The chain couples TRBV7-2 to TRBJ2-2, with D unclear. In germline, CDR1 is SGHTA, CDR2 FQGNSA. Trimming pared 5 bases from V and 2 bases from J, leaving 9 bases between. The CDR3 runs 14 residues. CDR3 in DNA: TGTGCCAGCAGCCCGCACTTAAACACCGGGGAGCTGTTTTTT. This gives the protein CASSPHLNTGELFF.

V usage is TRBV19 and J usage is TRBJ2-2, with 9 nucleotides matching TRBD1. Germline loops: CDR1 LNHDA, CDR2 SQIVND (reference sequence). The CDR3 runs to 16 residues. V lost 3 bases, J lost 4 bases, and 6 bases stayed unmatched. The CDR3 region is CASSMLQGAGTGELFF. The CDR3, as DNA: TGTGCCAGTAGTATGTTACAGGGGGCGGGCACCGGGGAGCTGTTTTTT.